This T cell receptor (beta chain) was identified during a study of shared clonotypes between healthy human individuals. Study as a whole: Three plates each covered CD4 naive and memory; CD8 naive two, CD8 memory one.

For sorted subsets, about 200 ng DNA per replicate equaled approximately 32,000 T cell genomes. Authors' data handling: Filtering of immunoSEQ junctional sequences could not match full-length read filtering. Profiling relied on immunoSEQ multiplex PCR, and the TCRdb table lists in-frame clones only, not all of them. Clone size and the V and J calls come from that table; the DNA yielded D and trimming. The sample includes 1.4 million or so clones, approximately 98.5% of them seen just once. Germline CDR1 SGHRS, CDR2 YFSETQ. The CDR3 is 14 residues long. V dropped 4 bases and J dropped 2 bases, with 13 bases sitting between them.

Material for sequencing was naive CD4+ T cells sorted from blood. The subset here: CD45RA+ positively selected. This rearrangement joins TRBV5-1 to TRBJ2-7; weak D call: TRBD2 (6 bases). The origin of this receptor is a man aged 25-45 years in good health. The chain's CDR3 is CASSGTPGTYEQYF. The CDR3 DNA is TGCGCCAGCAGCGGGACTCCGGGGACCTACGAGCAGTACTTC.